The 2 T cell receptor beta chains listed next were all sequenced from one sample in a study of read filtering for tumor transcriptome and immune sequencing (dated by TCRdb to 2019 to 2021). The sequencer was an Illumina HiSeq 4000. Starting from 400 ng RNA, TCR libraries were constructed with the Immunoverse kit using molecular barcoded adaptors that cover the alpha/delta and beta/gamma chains. The public reads were reprocessed in TCRdb via fastp at Q25 and MiXCR, keeping in-frame beta chains. A single entry per CDR3 protein holds the most common genes and DNA from its merged rows. The sample records about 86,000 distinct CDR3 sequences, roughly 12% of which are singletons. 15% of the sample goes to the ten largest clones. The sample taken for sequencing was a population of CD138-negative cells sorted from bone marrow. Sample cell subset or site, as interpreted from the label and publication: bone marrow mononuclear cells depleted of CD138+ plasma/myeloma cells by negative magnetic selection. These receptors were taken from a donor at least 40 years old with multiple myeloma.

In its sample, this clonotype was seen many times. The V and J genes are TRBV20-1 and TRBJ1-6; TRBD1 matches 8 bases. The CDR3 is 17 residues long. CDR1 and CDR2 (germline): DFQATT, SNEGSKA (reference sequence). The trim removed 1 base at V and 5 bases at J, leaving 10 bases unmatched. The CDR3 spells CSARGGAGGVNNSPLHF. The CDR3 DNA follows: TGCAGTGCTAGAGGGGGAGCAGGGGGCGTTAATAATTCACCCCTCCACTTT.

This clonotype was recorded at least ten times. The chain recombines TRBV3-1 with TRBJ1-6; 10 bases align to TRBD1. Germline CDR1 is LGHDT and CDR2 is YNNKEL (reference sequence). Trimming removed 5 bases from V and 11 bases from J; junction bases left unmatched: 6. The CDR3 is made up of 14 amino acids. The CDR3 DNA is TGTGCCAGCAGCTCCGGGACAGGGGAAGCACCCCTCCACTTT. It specifies CASSSGTGEAPLHF.